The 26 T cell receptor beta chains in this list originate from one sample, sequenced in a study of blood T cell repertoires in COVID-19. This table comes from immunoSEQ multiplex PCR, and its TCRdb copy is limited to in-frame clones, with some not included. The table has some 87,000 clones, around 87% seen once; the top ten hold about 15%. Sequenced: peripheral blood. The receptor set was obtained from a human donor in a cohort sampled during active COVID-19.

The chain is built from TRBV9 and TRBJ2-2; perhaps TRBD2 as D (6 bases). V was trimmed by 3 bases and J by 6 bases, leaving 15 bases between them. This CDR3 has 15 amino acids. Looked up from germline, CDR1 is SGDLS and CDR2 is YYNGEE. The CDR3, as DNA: TGTGCCAGCAGCGCCGAACCGACTAGATCCGGGGAGCTGTTTTTT. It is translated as CASSAEPTRSGELFF.

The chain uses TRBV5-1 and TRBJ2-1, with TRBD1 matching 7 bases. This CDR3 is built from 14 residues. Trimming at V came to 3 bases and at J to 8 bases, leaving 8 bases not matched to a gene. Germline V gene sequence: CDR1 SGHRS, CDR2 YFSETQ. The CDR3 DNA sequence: TGCGCCAGCAGCTCGAGGTTTACAGGGGATGAGCAGTTCTTC. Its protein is CASSSRFTGDEQFF.

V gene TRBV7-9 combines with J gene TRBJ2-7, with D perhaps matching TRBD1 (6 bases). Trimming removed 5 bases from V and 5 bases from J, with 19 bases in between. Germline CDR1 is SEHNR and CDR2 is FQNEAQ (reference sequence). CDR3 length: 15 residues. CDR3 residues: CASSPKQGSHNEQYF. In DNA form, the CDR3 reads TGTGCCAGCAGCCCTAAACAGGGAAGCCACAACGAGCAGTACTTC. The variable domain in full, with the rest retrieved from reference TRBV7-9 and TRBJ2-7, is DTGVSQNPRHKITKRGQNVTFRCDPISEHNRLYWYRQTLGQGPEFLTYFQNEAQLEKSRLLSDRFSAERPKGSFSTLEIQRTEQGDSAMYLCASSPKQGSHNEQYFGPGTRLTVT.

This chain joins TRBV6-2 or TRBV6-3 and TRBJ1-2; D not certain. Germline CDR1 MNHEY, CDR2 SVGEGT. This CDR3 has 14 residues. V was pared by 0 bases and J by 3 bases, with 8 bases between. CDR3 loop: CASSYSSLYYGYTF. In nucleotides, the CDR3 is TGTGCCAGCAGTTACTCGTCCCTCTACTATGGCTACACCTTC.

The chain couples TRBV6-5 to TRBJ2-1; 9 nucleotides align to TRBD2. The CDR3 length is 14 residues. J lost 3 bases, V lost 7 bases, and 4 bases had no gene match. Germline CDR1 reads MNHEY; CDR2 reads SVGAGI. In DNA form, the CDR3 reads TGTGCCAGCACGAGAGCGGGGGGCTACAATGAGCAGTTCTTC. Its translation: CASTRAGGYNEQFF.

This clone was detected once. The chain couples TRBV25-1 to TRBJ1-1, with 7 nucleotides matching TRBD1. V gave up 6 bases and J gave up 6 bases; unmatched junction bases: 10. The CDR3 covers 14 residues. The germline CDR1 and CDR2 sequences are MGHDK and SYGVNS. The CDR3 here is CASSMTGMRAEAFF. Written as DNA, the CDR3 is TGTGCCAGCAGCATGACAGGGATGCGGGCTGAAGCTTTCTTT.

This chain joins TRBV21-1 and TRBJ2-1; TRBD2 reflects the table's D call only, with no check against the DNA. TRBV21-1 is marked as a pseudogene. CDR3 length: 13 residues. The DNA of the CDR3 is TGTGCCAGCCACAGCGGGACACCGCATGAGCAGTTCTTC. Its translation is CASHSGTPHEQFF.

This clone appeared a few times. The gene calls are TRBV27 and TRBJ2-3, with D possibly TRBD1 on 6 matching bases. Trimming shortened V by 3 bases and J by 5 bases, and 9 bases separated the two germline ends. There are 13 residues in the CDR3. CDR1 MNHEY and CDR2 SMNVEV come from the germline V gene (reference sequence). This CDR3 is CASSFLDRDTQYF. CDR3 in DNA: TGTGCCAGCAGTTTCTTGGACAGAGATACGCAGTATTTT.

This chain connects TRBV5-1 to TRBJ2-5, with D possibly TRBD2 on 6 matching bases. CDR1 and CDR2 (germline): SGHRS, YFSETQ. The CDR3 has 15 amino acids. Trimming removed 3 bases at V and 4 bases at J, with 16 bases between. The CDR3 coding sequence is TGCGCCAGCAGCTGGCGCGGGGAGGCCGGAGAGACCCAGTACTTC. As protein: CASSWRGEAGETQYF.

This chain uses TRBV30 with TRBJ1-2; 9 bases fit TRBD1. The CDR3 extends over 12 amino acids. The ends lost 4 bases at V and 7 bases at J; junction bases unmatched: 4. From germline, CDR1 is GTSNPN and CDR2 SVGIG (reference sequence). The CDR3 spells CAWIRDRAGYTF. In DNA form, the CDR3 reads TGTGCCTGGATCCGGGACAGGGCTGGCTACACCTTC.

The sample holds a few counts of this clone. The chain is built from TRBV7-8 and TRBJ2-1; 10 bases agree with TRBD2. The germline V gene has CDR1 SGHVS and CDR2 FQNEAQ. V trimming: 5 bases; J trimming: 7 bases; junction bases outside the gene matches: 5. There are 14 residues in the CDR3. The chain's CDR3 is CASSPSTSGNEQFF. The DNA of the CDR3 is TGTGCCAGCAGCCCGTCGACTAGCGGGAATGAGCAGTTCTTC.

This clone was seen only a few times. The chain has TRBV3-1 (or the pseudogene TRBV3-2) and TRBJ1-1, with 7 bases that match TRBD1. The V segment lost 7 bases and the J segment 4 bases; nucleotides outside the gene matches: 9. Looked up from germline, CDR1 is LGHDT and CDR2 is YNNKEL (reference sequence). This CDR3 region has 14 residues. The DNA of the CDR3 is TGTGCCAGCACTCCGAAGGGGGCAAGCACTGAAGCTTTCTTT. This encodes CASTPKGASTEAFF.

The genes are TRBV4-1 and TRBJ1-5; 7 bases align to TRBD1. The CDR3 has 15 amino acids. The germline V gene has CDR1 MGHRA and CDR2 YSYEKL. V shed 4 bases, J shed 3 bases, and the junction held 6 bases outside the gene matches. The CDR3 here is CASSRETGVNQPQHF. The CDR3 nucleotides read TGCGCCAGCAGCCGAGAAACAGGGGTCAATCAGCCCCAGCATTTT.

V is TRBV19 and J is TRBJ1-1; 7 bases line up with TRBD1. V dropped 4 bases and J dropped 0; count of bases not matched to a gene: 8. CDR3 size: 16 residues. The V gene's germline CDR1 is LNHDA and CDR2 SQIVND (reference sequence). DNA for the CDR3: TGTGCCAGTAGTAGAGAACAGGGGAGATTGAACACTGAAGCTTTCTTT. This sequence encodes CASSREQGRLNTEAFF.

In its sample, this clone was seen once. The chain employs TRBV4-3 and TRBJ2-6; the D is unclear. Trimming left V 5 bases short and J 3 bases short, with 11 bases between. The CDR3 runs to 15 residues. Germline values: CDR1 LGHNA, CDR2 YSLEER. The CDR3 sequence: CASSSDARGANVLTF. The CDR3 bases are TGCGCCAGCAGCAGCGACGCCCGTGGGGCCAACGTCCTGACTTTC.

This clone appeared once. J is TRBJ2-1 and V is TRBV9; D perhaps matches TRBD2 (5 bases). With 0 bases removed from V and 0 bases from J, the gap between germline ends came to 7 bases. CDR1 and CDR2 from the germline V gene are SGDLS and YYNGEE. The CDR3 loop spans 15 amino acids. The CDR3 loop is CASSVVGSSYNEQFF. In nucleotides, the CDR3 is TGTGCCAGCAGCGTAGTTGGGAGCTCCTACAATGAGCAGTTCTTC.

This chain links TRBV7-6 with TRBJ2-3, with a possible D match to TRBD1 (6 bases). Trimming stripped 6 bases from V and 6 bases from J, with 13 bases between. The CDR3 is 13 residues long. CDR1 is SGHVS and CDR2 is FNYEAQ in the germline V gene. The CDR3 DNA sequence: TGTGCCAGCAGACTGACAGGATGGGATACGCAGTATTTT. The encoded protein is CASRLTGWDTQYF.

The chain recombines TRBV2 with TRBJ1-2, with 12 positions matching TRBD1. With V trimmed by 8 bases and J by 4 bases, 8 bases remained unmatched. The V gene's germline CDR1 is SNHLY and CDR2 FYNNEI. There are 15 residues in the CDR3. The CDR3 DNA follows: TGTGCCAGCTTGGGGGACAGGGGGCCCAGCTATGGCTACACCTTC. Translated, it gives CASLGDRGPSYGYTF.

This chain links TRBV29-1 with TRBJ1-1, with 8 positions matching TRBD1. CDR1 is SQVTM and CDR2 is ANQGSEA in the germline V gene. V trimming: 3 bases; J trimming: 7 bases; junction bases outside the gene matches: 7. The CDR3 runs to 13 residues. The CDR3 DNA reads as TGCAGCGTTGACCAGGGACAGGTTGGTGAAGCTTTCTTT. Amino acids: CSVDQGQVGEAFF.

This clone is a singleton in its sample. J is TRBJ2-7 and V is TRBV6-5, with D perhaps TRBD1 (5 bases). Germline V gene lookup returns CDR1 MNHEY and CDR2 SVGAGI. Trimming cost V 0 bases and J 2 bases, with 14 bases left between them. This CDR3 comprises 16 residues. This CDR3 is CASSYSNQGLTYEQYF. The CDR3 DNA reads TGTGCCAGCAGTTACTCGAACCAGGGATTGACCTACGAGCAGTACTTC.

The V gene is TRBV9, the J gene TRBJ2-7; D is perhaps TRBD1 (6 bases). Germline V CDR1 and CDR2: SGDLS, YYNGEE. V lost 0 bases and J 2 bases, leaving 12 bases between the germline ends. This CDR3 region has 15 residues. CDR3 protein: CASSVDVTGPYEQYF. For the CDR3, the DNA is TGTGCCAGCAGCGTAGACGTAACAGGGCCCTACGAGCAGTACTTC.

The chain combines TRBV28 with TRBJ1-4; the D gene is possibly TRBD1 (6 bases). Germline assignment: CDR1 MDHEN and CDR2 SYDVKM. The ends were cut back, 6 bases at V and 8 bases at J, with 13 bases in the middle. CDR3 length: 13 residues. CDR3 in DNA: TGTGCCAGCAGGACCAACGGACAGGAAAAACTGTTTTTT. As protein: CASRTNGQEKLFF.

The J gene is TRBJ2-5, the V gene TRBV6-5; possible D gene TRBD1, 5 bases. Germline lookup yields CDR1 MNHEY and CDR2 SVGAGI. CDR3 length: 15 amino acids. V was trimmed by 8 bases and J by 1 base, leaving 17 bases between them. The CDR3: CASRTPTGFQETQYF. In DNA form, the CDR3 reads TGTGCCAGCCGGACCCCTACAGGATTCCAAGAGACCCAGTACTTC.

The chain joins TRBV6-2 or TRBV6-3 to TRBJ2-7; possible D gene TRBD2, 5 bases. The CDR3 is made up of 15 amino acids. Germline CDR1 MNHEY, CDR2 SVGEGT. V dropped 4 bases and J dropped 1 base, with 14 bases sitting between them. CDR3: CASSFPQLESYEQYF. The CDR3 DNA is TGTGCCAGCAGTTTCCCGCAACTAGAATCCTACGAGCAGTACTTC.

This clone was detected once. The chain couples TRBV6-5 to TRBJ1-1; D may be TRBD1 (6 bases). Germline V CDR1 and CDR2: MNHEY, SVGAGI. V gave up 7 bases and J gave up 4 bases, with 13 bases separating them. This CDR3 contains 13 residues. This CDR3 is CASTPTGFTEAFF. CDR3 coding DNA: TGTGCCAGCACCCCGACAGGATTCACTGAAGCTTTCTTT.

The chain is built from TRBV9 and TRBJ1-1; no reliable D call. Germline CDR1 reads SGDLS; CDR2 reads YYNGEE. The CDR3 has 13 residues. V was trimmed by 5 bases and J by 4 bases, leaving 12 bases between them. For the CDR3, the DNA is TGTGCCAGCAGGTCGGAGGGAGGCACTGAAGCTTTCTTT. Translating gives CASRSEGGTEAFF. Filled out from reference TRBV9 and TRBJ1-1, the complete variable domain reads DSGVTQTPKHLITATGQRVTLRCSPRSGDLSVYWYQQSLDQGLQFLIQYYNGEERAKGNILERFSAQQFPDLHSELNLSSLELGDSALYFCASRSEGGTEAFFGQGTRLTVV.